This entry concerns a single T cell receptor beta chain. It lacks a known antigen. Per-base qualities were not stored, and no clone one base away is much larger. This sample was taken from a study of T cell repertoires in cytomegalovirus infection (dated by TCRdb to the late 2010s). In terms of the full investigation: The HLA type of each donor mattered for the analysis, because public TCR beta signatures pointed to carriage of CMV infection along with the matching HLA type. Points the paper makes about the study in general: Carriers of CMV infection plus the relevant HLA type were discriminated by the cumulative frequency of public TCR beta family members in the study cohort and in an independent roughly 320-donor cohort. The ex vivo response was dominated by HLA-C-restricted CMV-specific TCR beta clonotypes, which also provided the single most frequent clonotype in two of eight donors.

Instrument on record: Illumina HiSeq 1500. TCRdb's own reprocessing of the public reads used fastp at Q25 and MiXCR and kept productive beta chains. Rows matching on CDR3 protein sequence are summarized as one entry with the most common DNA and genes. This sample comprises about 310,000 distinct CDR3 sequences, 15% to 20% of them detected only once. More than 10% of the sample lies in the top ten. V was cut back by 2 bases and J by 7 bases, leaving a gap of 11 bases between them. CDR1 and CDR2 were assigned from the germline V gene as SGHAT and FQNNGV. The CDR3 has 14 amino acids, counting the end cysteine and phenylalanine. Only the CDR3 DNA is retained, 42 bases long and in frame from the first base.

Sequences were obtained from PBMCs. The source is a human donor in good health (CMV status not recorded). Some clones in this sample may be carry-over from other donors' samples. The chain is encoded by TRBV11-2 joined to TRBJ2-2, with TRBD1 as a weak D call on 5 bases. The CDR3 protein: CASSLFGQGGELFF. The DNA reads TGTGCCAGCAGCTTATTCGGCCAGGGCGGGGAGCTGTTTTTT.